The 13 T cell receptor beta chains below all came from one sample that was sequenced in a study of OX40 agonist ivuxolimab in advanced cancers. The method was the immunoSEQ multiplex PCR assay. As stored in TCRdb, this immuneACCESS dataset retains in-frame rearrangements with V and J assigned. A fraction of the clones does not appear; measured against another copy, unresolved V genes explain less than half of the discrepancy, and the remainder lacks a known reason. Recorded for this sample are some 7,000 clones; around 86% of them occurred a single time. The ten largest make up over 70% of the sample. Sequences were derived from CD4+ or CD8+ T cells sorted from blood, sampled in a trial of the OX40 agonist ivuxolimab. The receptors were gathered from an adult with an advanced solid tumor such as melanoma, head and neck, liver or kidney cancer.

The chain combines TRBV27 with TRBJ1-2, with D unclear. The ends were cut back, 5 bases at V and 8 bases at J, with 18 bases in the middle. The CDR3 has 14 residues. Germline V gene lookup returns CDR1 MNHEY and CDR2 SMNVEV (reference sequence). CDR3 residues: CASSRIWTDGGYTF. The CDR3 nucleotides read TGTGCCAGCAGTCGTATCTGGACGGACGGCGGCTACACCTTC.

This chain uses TRBV5-6 with TRBJ1-2, with 8 bases identical to TRBD1. V lost 0 bases and J lost 5; bases outside the gene matches: 6. Germline CDR1 and CDR2: SGHDT and YYEEEE. The CDR3 has 15 amino acids. The CDR3 sequence is CASSLDPGGVYGYTF. The CDR3 bases are TGTGCCAGCAGCTTGGATCCAGGGGGCGTTTATGGCTACACCTTC.

The chain recombines TRBV11-2 with TRBJ2-7; tentatively, D is TRBD1 (6 bases). V lost 3 bases and J lost 2, with 17 bases in between. The CDR3 sequence is 16 residues long. Germline-derived CDR1 and CDR2 are SGHAT and FQNNGV. The CDR3 loop is CASSFGGTTGTYEQYF. CDR3 DNA: TGTGCCAGCAGCTTTGGGGGAACGACAGGAACCTACGAGCAGTACTTC.

This clone ranks as medium-sized. The chain recombines TRBV19 with TRBJ1-5; D gene uncertain. The CDR3 extends over 14 amino acids. The germline gives CDR1 LNHDA, CDR2 SQIVND (reference sequence). Trimming left V 3 bases short and J 7 bases short, with 13 bases between. The CDR3 nucleotides read TGTGCCAGTAGTATGGGAGTGGAGGGCCAGCCCCAGCATTTT. Amino acid sequence: CASSMGVEGQPQHF. Supplemented by reference TRBV19 and TRBJ1-5, the full variable domain reads DGGITQSPKYLFRKEGQNVTLSCEQNLNHDAMYWYRQDPGQGLRLIYYSQIVNDFQKGDIAEGYSVSREKKESFPLTVTSAQKNPTAFYLCASSMGVEGQPQHFGDGTRLSIL.

A few counts support this clone. V usage is TRBV6-5 and J usage is TRBJ2-1; 7 bases line up with TRBD2. Germline values: CDR1 MNHEY, CDR2 SVGAGI. CDR3 length equals 14 residues. Trimming at V came to 5 bases and at J to 8 bases, leaving 9 bases not matched to a gene. The CDR3 reads CASSLGLNYDEQFF. The CDR3 region has the DNA TGTGCCAGCAGTCTGGGACTAAATTACGATGAGCAGTTCTTC.

The rearrangement joins TRBV25-1 to TRBJ2-3; D unclear. Per germline, CDR1 MGHDK and CDR2 SYGVNS. V lost 4 bases, J lost 0 bases, and 5 bases lay in between. CDR3 length: 13 amino acids. The CDR3, as DNA: TGTGCCAGCAGTGTAAGTAGCACAGATACGCAGTATTTT. Translated: CASSVSSTDTQYF. Looking up the rest from reference TRBV25-1 and TRBJ2-3 gives the full variable domain: EADIYQTPRYLVIGTGKKITLECSQTMGHDKMYWYQQDPGMELHLIHYSYGVNSTEKGDLSSESTVSRIRTEHFPLTLESARPSHTSQYLCASSVSSTDTQYFGPGTRLTVL.

This clone was counted between two and nine times. The chain combines TRBV19 with TRBJ1-1; D not resolved. This CDR3 region has 11 residues. Trimming took 3 bases from V and 8 from J, leaving 7 bases between them. The germline CDR1 and CDR2 sequences are LNHDA and SQIVND (reference sequence). The CDR3 loop reads CASSIGVEAFF. In nucleotides, the CDR3 is TGTGCCAGTAGTATTGGGGTGGAAGCTTTCTTT.

In DNA form, the CDR3 reads TGTGCCAGTAGTTATGGGAGGGACAGGGATGGCTACACCTTC. Its protein is CASSYGRDRDGYTF. The chain carries TRBV19 and TRBJ1-2; TRBD1 matches at 9 bases. V gave up 5 bases and J gave up 6 bases; unmatched junction bases: 7. The CDR3 is 14 amino acids. The germline V gene has CDR1 LNHDA and CDR2 SQIVND (reference sequence).

This clone is large. V is TRBV15 and J is TRBJ1-2; 7 bases match TRBD1. The CDR3 is 15 residues long. Germline CDR1 LNHNV, CDR2 YYDKDF (reference sequence). Trimming cost V 1 base and J 4 bases; bases outside gene matches: 6. The CDR3 sequence is CATSRARRGFYGYTF. The CDR3 DNA reads as TGTGCCACCAGCAGAGCCCGCAGGGGGTTCTATGGCTACACCTTC. The whole variable domain, filled in from reference TRBV15 and TRBJ1-2, reads DAMVIQNPRYQVTQFGKPVTLSCSQTLNHNVMYWYQQKSSQAPKLLFHYYDKDFNNEADTPDNFQSRRPNTSFCFLDIRSPGLGDTAMYLCATSRARRGFYGYTFGSGTRLTVV.

This clone was observed a single time. This chain uses TRBV11-2 with TRBJ2-1; 12 nucleotides align to TRBD2. Germline V gene lookup returns CDR1 SGHAT and CDR2 FQNNGV. The J segment lost 3 bases and the V segment lost 3 bases, leaving 0 bases of the junction unmatched. There are 15 residues in the CDR3. The CDR3 DNA sequence: TGTGCCAGCAGCTTGACTAGCGGGGGCTACAATGAGCAGTTCTTC. Its translation: CASSLTSGGYNEQFF.

This clone was counted a few times. V usage is TRBV6-6 and J usage is TRBJ1-6; D unresolved. V was pared by 0 bases and J by 8 bases, with 5 bases between. CDR1 and CDR2 from the germline V gene are MNHNY and SVGAGI (reference sequence). The CDR3 consists of 13 residues. CDR3 nucleotide sequence: TGTGCCAGCAGTTACTCTCCTGATTCACCCCTCCACTTT. Its translation: CASSYSPDSPLHF.

This chain uses TRBV27 with TRBJ2-1, with a tentative D call TRBD2 (7 bases). The CDR3 extends over 14 amino acids. The germline gives CDR1 MNHEY, CDR2 SMNVEV (reference sequence). Trimming stripped 3 bases from V and 8 bases from J, with 14 bases between. The CDR3 spells CASSLVGGGDEQFF. The DNA of the CDR3 is TGTGCCAGCAGTTTGGTCGGCGGGGGCGATGAGCAGTTCTTC.

The chain is built from TRBV2 and TRBJ1-1; D remains unclear. The V and J ends lost 0 bases and 4 bases respectively, with 9 bases between them. The CDR3 sequence is 14 residues long. Germline CDR1 SNHLY, CDR2 FYNNEI. CDR3 sequence (DNA): TGTGCCAGCAGTGAAGCGCTAACGGCCACTGAAGCTTTCTTT. Its protein product is CASSEALTATEAFF. Drawing the rest from reference TRBV2 and TRBJ1-1, the complete variable domain is EPEVTQTPSHQVTQMGQEVILRCVPISNHLYFYWYRQILGQKVEFLVSFYNNEISEKSEIFDDQFSVERPDGSNFTLKIRSTKLEDSAMYFCASSEALTATEAFFGQGTRLTVV.